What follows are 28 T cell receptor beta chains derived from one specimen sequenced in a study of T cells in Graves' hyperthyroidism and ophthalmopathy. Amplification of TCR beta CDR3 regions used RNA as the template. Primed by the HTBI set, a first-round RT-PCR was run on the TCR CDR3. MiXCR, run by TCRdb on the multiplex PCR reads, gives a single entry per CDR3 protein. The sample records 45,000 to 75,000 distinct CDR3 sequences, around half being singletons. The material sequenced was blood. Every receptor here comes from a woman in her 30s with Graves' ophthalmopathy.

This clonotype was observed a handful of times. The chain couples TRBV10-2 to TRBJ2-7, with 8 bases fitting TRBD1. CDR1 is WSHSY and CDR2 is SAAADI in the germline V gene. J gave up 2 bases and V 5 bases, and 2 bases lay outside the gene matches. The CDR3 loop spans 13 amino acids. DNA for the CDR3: TGCGCCAGCAGTCCGGGACAGGCCTACGAGCAGTACTTC. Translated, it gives CASSPGQAYEQYF.

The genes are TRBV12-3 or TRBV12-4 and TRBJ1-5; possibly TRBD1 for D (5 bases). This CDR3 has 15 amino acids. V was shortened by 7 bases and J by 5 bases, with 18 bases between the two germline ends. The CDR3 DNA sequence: TGTGCCAGCAAGTTCGGGGGAGCACGAGATCAGCCCCAGCATTTT. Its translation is CASKFGGARDQPQHF.

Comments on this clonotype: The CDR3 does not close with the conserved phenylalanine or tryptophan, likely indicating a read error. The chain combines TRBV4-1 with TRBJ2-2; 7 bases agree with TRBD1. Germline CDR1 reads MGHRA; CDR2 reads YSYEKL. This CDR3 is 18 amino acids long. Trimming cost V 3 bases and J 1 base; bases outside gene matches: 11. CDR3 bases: TGCGCCAGCAGCCATATACGACAGGGCCCGGGGAACACCGGGGAGCTGTTTGTT. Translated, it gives CASSHIRQGPGNTGELFV.

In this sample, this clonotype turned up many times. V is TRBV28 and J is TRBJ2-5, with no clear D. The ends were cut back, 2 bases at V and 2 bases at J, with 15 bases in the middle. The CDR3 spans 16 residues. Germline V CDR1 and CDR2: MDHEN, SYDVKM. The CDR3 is CASSLLFLQSQETQYF. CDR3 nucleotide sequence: TGTGCCAGCAGTTTACTATTTTTACAGTCACAAGAGACCCAGTACTTC.

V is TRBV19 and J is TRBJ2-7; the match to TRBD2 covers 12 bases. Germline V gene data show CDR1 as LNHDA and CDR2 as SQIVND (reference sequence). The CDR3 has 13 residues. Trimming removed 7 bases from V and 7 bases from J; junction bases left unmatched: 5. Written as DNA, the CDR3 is TGTGCCAGTAAATCGGGACTAGCGGGTGAGCAGTACTTC. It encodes CASKSGLAGEQYF.

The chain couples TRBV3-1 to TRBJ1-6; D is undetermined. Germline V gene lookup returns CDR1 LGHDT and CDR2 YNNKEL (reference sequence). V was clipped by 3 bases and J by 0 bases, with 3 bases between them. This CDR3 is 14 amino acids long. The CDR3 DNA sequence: TGTGCCAGCAGCCATAGCTCCTATAATTCACCCCTCCACTTT. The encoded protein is CASSHSSYNSPLHF.

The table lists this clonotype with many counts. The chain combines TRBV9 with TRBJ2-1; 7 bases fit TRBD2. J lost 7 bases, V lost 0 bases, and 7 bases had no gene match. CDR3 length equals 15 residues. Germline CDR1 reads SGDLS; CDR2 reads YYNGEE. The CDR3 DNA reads TGTGCCAGCAGCGTAGAGGGAGGGCCCCAGAATGAGCAGTTCTTC. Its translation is CASSVEGGPQNEQFF.

Here the CDR3 reads CASSLQGIQDEQFF. DNA of the CDR3: TGTGCCAGCAGCTTACAAGGGATCCAAGATGAGCAGTTCTTC. The chain uses TRBV7-2 and TRBJ2-1; D unclear. This CDR3 region has 14 residues. The V and J ends lost 2 bases and 8 bases respectively, with 13 bases between them. Germline CDR1 is SGHTA and CDR2 is FQGNSA.

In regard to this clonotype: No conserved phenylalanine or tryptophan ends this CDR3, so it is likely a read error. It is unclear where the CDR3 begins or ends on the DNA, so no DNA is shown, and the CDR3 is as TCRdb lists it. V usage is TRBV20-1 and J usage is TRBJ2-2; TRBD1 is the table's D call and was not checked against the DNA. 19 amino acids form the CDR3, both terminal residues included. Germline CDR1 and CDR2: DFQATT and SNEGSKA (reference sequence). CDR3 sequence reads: CSAQWPPPARTDEHRGAVV.

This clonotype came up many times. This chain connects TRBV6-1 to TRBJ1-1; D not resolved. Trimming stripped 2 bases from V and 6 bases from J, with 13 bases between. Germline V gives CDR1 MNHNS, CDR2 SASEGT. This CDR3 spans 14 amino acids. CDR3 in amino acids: CASSELVHIAEAFF. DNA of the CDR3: TGTGCCAGCAGTGAATTGGTCCATATCGCTGAAGCTTTCTTT.

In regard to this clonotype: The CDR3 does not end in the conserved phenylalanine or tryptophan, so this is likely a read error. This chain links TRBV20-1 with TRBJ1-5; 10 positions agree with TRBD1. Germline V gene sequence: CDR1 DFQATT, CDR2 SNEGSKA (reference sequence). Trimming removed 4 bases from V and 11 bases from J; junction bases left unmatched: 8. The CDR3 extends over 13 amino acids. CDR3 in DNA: TGCAGTGCTACGACAGGGGGCAAAGAGACCCAGCATCTT. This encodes CSATTGGKETQHL.

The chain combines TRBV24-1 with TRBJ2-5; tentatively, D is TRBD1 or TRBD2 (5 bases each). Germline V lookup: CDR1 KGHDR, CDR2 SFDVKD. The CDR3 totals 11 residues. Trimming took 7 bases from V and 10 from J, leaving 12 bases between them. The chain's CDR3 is CATRKGRGQYF. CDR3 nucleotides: TGTGCCACCAGGAAGGGACGAGGCCAGTACTTC.

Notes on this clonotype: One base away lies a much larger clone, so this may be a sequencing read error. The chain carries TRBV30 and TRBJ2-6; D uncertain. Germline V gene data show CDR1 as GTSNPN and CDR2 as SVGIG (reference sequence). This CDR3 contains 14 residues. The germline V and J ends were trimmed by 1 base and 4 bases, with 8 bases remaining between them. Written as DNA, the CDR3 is TGTGCCTGGAGTGAAGGGTCCGGGGCCAACGTCCTGACTTTC. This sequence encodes CAWSEGSGANVLTF.

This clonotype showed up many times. The CDR3 nucleotides read TGTGCCAGCTCACCAAACAGGAACGAGCAGTACTTC. Amino acid sequence: CASSPNRNEQYF. The chain links TRBV18 to TRBJ2-7; tentative D call: TRBD1 (5 bases). CDR3 length: 12 residues. Trimming left V 2 bases short and J 5 bases short, with 7 bases between. Germline V gene data show CDR1 as KGHSH and CDR2 as LQKENI.

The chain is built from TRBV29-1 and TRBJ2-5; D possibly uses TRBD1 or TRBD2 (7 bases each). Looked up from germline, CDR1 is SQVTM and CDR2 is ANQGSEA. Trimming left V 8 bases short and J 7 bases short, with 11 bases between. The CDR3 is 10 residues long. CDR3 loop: CSSGGGTQYF. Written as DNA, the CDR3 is TGCAGCTCAGGGGGGGGGACCCAGTACTTC.

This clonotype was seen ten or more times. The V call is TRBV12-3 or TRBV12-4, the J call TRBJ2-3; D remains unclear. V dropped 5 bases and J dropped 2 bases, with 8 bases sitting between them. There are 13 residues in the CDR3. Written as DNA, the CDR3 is TGTGCCAGCAGTGACTCAAACACAGATACGCAGTATTTT. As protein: CASSDSNTDTQYF.

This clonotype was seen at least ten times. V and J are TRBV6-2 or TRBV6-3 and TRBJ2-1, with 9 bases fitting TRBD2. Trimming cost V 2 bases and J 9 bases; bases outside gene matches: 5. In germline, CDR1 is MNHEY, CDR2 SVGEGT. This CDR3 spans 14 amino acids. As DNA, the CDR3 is TGTGCCAGCAGTTACCAGCGGGAGGTAGGTGAGCAGTTCTTC. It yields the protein CASSYQREVGEQFF.

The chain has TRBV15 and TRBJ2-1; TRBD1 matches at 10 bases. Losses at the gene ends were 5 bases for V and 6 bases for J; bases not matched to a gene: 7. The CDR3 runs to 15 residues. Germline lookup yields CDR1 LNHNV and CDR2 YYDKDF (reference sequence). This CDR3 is CATSPDRGRINEQFF. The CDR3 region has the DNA TGTGCCACCAGCCCAGACAGGGGGCGCATCAATGAGCAGTTCTTC.

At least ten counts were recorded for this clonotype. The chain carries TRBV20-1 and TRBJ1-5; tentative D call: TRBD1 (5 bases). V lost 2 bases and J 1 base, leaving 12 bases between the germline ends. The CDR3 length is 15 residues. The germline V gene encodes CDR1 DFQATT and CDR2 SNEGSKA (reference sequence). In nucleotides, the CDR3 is TGCAGTGCTAGAAATCTCCGGGACAGCAATCAGCCCCAGCATTTT. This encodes CSARNLRDSNQPQHF.

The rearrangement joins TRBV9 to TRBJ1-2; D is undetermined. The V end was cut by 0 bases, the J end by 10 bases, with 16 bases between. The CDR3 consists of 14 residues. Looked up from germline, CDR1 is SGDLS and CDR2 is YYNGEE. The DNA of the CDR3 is TGTGCCAGCAGCGTAGACTCTAGCGGAGTAGCCTACACCTTC. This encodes CASSVDSSGVAYTF.

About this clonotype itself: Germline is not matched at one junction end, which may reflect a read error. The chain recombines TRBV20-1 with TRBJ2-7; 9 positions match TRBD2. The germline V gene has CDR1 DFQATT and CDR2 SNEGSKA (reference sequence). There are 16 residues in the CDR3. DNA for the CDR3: TGCAGTGCTAGAGTCTTAGCGGGAGTCCCCCCCGGGGAGCTGTACTTC. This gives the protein CSARVLAGVPPGELYF.

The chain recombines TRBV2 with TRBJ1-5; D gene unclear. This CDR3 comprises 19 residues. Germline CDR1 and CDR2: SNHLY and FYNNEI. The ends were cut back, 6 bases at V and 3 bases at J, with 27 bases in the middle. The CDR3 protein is CASSPLQVLHFPFNQPQHF. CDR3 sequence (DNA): TGTGCCAGCAGCCCACTCCAGGTTCTCCACTTCCCTTTCAATCAGCCCCAGCATTTT.

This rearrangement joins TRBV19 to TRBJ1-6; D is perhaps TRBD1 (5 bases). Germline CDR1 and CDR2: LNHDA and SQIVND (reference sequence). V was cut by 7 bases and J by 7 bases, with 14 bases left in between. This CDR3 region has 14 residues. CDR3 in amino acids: CASTFGRGNSPLHF. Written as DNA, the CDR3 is TGTGCCAGTACCTTCGGTCGGGGGAATTCACCCCTCCACTTT.

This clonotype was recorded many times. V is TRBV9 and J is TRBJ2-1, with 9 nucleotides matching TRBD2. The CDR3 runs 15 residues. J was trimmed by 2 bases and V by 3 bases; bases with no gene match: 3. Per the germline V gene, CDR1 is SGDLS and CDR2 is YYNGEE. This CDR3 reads CASSASGGTYNEQFF. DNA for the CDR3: TGTGCCAGCAGCGCCAGCGGGGGGACCTACAATGAGCAGTTCTTC.

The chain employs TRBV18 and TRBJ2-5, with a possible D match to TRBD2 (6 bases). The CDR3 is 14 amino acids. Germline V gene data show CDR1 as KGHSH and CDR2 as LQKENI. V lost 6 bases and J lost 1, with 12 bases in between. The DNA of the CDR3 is TGTGCCAGCTCGCGGCAGGGAGGCCAAGAGACCCAGTACTTC. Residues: CASSRQGGQETQYF.

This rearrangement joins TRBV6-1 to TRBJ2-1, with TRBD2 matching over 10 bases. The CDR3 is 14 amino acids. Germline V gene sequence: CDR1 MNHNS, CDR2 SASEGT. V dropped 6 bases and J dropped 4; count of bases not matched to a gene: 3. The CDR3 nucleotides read TGTGCCAGCAGACCGACTAGCGGGTACAATGAGCAGTTCTTC. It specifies CASRPTSGYNEQFF.

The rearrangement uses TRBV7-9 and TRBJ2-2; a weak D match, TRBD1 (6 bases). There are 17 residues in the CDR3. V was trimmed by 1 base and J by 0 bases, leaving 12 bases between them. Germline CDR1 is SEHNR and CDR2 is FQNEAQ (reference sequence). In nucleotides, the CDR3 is TGTGCCAGCAGCTTAGAATTTGGGACAACGAACACCGGGGAGCTGTTTTTT. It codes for CASSLEFGTTNTGELFF.

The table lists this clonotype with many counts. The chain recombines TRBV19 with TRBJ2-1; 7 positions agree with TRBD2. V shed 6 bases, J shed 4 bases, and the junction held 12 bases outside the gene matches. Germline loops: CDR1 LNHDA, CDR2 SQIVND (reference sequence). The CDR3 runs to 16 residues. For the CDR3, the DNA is TGTGCCAGTAGGACGAGCGGGACCACCCCATACAATGAGCAGTTCTTC. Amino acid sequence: CASRTSGTTPYNEQFF.